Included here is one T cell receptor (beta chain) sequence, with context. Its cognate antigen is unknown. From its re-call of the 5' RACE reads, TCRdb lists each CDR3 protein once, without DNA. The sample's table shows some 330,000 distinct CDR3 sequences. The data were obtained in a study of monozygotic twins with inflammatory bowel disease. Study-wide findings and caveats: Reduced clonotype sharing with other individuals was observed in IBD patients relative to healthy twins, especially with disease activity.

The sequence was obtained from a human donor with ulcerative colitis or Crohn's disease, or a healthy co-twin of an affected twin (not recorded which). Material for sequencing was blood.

This CDR3 is CSAPKPGLRDQPQHF. This rearrangement joins TRBV20-1 to TRBJ1-5; the TCRdb D gene call, TRBD1, has no DNA to confirm it. Germline CDR1 is DFQATT and CDR2 is SNEGSKA (reference sequence). The CDR3 runs to 15 residues.